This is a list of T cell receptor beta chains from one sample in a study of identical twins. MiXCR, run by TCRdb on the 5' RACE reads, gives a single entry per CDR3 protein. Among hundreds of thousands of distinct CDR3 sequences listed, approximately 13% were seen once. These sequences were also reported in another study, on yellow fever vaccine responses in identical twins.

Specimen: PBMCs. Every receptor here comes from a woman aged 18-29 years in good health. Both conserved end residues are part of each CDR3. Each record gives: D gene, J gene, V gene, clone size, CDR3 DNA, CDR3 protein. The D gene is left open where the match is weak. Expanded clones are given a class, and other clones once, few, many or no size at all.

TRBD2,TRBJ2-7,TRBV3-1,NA,TGTGCCAGCAGCAAGATAGCGGGACCCTCCTACGAGCAGTACTTC,CASSKIAGPSYEQYF
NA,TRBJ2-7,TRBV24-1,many,TGTGCCACCAGTGATTTGCAAATCGGAGACCGCTCCTACGAGCAGTACTTC,CATSDLQIGDRSYEQYF
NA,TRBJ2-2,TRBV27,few,TGTGCCAGCAGTTTATCACAGGGCGACCGGGGAACCGGGGAGCTGTTTTTT,CASSLSQGDRGTGELFF
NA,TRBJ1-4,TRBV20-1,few,TGCAGTGCAACGGAAGCAGGACCTGCAACTAATGAAAAACTGTTTTTT,CSATEAGPATNEKLFF
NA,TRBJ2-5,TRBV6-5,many,TGTGCCAGCAGTTACGCGGGGACTTTCCAAGAGACCCAGTACTTC,CASSYAGTFQETQYF
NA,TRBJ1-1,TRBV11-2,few,TGTGCCAGCAGCTTAGGAGGGCCCGGGACTGAAGCTTTCTTT,CASSLGGPGTEAFF
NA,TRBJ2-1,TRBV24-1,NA,TGTGCCACCAGTGATTCCGGCAGGGGCGGCTTTAGTTCCTACAATGAGCAGTTCTTC,CATSDSGRGGFSSYNEQFF
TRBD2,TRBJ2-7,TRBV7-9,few,TGTGCCAGCAGCTTAGGGGATGGCGGGGGATACGAGCAGTACTTC,CASSLGDGGGYEQYF
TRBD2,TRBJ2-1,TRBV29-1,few,TGCAGCGCTCGGGGGGGTAGGGGGGAGGGGAATGAGCAGTTCTTC,CSARGGRGEGNEQFF
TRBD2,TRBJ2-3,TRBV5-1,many,TGCGCCAGCAGCTTGGGACGCGGGGCGGGAGCAGATACGCAGTATTTT,CASSLGRGAGADTQYF
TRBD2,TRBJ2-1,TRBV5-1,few,TGCGCCAGCAGCTTCGCAGCGGGGGGCTCCGGGAATGAGCAGTTCTTC,CASSFAAGGSGNEQFF
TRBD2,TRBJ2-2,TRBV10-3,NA,TGTGCCATCAGGGGCCTAGCGGGAAACACCGGGGAGCTGTTTTTT,CAIRGLAGNTGELFF
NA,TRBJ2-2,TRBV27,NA,TGTGCCAGCAGTTTATCGATGAGGCAGAACACCGGGGAGCTGTTTTTT,CASSLSMRQNTGELFF
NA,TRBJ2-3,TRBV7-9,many,TGTGCGGGAGAATTTACAGATACGCAGTATTTT,CAGEFTDTQYF
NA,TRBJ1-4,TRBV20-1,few,TGCAGTGCTAGAGTTCGGGGGCAGCCTAATGAAAAACTGTTTTTT,CSARVRGQPNEKLFF
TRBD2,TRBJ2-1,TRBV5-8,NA,TGTGCCAGCAGCTTAGCCAGGACTAGCGGGGGGTACAATGAGCAGTTCTTC,CASSLARTSGGYNEQFF